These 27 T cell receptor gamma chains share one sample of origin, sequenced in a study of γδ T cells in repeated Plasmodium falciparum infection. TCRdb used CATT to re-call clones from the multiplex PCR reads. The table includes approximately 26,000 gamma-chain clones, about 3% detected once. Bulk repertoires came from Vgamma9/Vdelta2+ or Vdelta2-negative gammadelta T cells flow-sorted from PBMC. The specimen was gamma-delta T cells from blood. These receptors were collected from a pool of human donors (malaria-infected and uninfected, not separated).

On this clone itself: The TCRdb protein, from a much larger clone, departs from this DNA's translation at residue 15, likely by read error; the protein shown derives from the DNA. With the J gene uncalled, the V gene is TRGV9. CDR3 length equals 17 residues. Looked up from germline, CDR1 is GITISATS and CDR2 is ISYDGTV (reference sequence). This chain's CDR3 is CALWEVRYLANYYKELF. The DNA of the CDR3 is TGTGCCTTGTGGGAGGTTCGTTACCTGGCGAATTATTATAAGGAACTCTTT.

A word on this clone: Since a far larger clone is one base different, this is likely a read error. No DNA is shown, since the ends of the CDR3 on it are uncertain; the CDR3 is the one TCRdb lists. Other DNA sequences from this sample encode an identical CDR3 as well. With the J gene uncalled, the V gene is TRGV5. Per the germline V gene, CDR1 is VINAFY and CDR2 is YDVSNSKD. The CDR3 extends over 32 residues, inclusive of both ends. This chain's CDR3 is CATWDRRRIIRNSLAVEQHWLSQVSIGRIQHF.

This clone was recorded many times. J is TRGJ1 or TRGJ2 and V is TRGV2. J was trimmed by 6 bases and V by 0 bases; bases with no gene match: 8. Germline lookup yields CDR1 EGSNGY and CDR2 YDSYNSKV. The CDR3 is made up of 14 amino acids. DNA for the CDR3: TGTGCCACCTGGGACGGGCGGTGTAGTTATAAGAAACTCTTT. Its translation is CATWDGRCSYKKLF.

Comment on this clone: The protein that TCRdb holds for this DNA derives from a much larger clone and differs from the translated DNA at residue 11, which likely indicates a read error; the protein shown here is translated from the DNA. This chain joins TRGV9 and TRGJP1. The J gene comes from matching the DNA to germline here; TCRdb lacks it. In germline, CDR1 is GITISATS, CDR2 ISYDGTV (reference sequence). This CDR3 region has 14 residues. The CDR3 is CALWEVQSGWLKIF. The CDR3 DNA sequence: TGTGCCTTGTGGGAGGTGCAATCTGGTTGGCTCAAGATATTT.

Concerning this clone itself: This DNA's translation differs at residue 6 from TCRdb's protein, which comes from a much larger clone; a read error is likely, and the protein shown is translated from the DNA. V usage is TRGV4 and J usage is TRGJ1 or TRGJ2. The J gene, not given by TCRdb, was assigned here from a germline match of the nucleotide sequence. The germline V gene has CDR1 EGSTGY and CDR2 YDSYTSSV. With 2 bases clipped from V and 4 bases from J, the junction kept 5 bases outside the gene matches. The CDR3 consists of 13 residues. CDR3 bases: TGTGCCACCTGGGATGCTTGGTATTATAAGAAACTCTTT. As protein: CATWDAWYYKKLF.

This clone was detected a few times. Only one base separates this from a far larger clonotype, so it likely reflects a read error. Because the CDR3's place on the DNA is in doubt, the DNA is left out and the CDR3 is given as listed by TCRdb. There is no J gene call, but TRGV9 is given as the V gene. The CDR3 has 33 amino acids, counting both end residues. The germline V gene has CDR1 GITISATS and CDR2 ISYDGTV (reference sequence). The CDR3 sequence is CALWEVLLIGIRNSLAVEQHWLSQVSIGRIQHF.

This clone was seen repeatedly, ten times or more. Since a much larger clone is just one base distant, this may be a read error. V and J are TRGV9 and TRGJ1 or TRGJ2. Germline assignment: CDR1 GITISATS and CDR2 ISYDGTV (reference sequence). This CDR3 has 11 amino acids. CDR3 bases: TGTGCCCTGTGGGAGGTGTTTGAGAAACTCTTT. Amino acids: CALWEVFEKLF.

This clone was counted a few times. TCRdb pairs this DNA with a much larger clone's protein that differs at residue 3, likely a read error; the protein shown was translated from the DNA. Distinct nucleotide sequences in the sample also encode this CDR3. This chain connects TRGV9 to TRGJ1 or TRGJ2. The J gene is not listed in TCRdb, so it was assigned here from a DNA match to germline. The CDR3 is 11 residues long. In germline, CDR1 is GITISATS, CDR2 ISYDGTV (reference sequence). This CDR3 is CASWVRYKKLF. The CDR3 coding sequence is TGTGCCTCGTGGGTGAGGTATAAGAAACTCTTT.

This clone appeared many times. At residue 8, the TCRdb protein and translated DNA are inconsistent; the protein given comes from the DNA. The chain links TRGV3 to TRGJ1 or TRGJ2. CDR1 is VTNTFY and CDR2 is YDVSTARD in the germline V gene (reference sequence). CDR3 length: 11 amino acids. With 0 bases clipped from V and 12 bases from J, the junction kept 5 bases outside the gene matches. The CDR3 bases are TGTGCCACCTGGGACAGGCGGATGAAACTCTTT. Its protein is CATWDRRMKLF.

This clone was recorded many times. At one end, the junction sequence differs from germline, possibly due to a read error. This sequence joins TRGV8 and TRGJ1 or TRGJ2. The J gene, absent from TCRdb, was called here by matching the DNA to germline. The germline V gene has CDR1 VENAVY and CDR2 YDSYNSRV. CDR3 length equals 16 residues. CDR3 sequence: CATWARTGSNYYKKLF. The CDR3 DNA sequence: TGTGCCACCTGGGCTAGGACCGGGTCGAATTATTATAAGAAACTCTTT.

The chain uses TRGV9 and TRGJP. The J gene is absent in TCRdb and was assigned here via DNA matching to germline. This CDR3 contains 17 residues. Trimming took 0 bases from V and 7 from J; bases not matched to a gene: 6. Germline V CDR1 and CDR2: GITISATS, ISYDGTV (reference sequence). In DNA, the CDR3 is TGTGCCTTGTGGGAGGTGGGACCGGAGTTGGGCAAAAAAATCAAGGTATTT. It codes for CALWEVGPELGKKIKVF.

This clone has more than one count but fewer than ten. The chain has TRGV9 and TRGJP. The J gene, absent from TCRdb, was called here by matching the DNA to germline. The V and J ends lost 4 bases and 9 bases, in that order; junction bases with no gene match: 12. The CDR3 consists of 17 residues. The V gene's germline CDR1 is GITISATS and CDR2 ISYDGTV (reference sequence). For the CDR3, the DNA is TGTGCCTTGTGGGATAACCTAAACGGGTTGGGCAAAAAAATCAAGGTATTT. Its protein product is CALWDNLNGLGKKIKVF.

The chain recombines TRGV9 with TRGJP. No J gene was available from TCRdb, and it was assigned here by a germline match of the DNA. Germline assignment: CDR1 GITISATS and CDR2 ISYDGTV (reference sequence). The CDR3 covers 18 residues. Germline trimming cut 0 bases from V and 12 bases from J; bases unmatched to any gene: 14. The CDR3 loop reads CALWEVSADVAGKKIKVF. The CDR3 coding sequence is TGTGCCTTGTGGGAGGTGTCGGCAGACGTTGCGGGCAAAAAAATCAAGGTATTT.

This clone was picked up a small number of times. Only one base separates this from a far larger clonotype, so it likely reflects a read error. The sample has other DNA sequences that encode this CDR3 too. The CDR3 bases are TGTGCCCTGTGGGAGGGCTGTCGTTATTATAAGAAACTCTTT. The encoded protein is CALWEGCRYYKKLF. The chain combines TRGV9 with TRGJ1 or TRGJ2. No J gene was available from TCRdb, and it was assigned here by a germline match of the DNA. The CDR3 is made up of 14 amino acids. Germline loops: CDR1 GITISATS, CDR2 ISYDGTV (reference sequence).

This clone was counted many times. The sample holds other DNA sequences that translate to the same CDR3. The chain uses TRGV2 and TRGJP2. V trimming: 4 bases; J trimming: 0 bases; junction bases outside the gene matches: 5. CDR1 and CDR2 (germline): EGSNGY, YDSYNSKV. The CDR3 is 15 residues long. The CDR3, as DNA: TGTGCCACCTGGGAAAATTATAGTAGTGATTGGATCAAGACGTTT. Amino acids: CATWENYSSDWIKTF.

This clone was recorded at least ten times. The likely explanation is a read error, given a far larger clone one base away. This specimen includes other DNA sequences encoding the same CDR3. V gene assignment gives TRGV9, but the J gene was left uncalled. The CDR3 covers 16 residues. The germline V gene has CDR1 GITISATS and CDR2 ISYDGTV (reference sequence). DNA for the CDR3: TGTGCCTTGTGGAGAAGTCAAGAGTTGGGCAAAAAAATAAAGGTATTT. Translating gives CALWRSQELGKKIKVF.

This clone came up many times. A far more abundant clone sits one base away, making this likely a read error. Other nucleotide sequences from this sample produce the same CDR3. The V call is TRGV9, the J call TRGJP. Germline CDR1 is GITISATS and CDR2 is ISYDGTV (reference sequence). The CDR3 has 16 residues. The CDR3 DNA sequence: TGTGCCTTGTGGGAGTATCAAGAGTTGGGCAAAAAGATCAAGGTATTT. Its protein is CALWEYQELGKKIKVF.

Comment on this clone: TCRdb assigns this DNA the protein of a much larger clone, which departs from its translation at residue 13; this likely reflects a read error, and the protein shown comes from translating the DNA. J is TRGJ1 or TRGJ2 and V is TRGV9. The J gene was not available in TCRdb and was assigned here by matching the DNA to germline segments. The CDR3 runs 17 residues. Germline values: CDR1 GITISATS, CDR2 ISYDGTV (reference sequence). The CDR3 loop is CALWEVILCGNYHKKLF. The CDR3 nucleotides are TGTGCCTTGTGGGAGGTAATCCTTTGCGGGAATTATCATAAGAAACTCTTT.

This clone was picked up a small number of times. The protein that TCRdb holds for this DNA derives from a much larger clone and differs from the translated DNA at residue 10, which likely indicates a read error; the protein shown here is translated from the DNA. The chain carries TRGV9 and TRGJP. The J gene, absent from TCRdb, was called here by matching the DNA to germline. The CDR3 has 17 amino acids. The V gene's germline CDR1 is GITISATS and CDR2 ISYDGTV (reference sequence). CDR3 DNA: TGTGCCTTGTGGGAGGTGCCGTTGGAGTCGGGCAAAAAAATCAAGGTATTT. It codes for CALWEVPLESGKKIKVF.

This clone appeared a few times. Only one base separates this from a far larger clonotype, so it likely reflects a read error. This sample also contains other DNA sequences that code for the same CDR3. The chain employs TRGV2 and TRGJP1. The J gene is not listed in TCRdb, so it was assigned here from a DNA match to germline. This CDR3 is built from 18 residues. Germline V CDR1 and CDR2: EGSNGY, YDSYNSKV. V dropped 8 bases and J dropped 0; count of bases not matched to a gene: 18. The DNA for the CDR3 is TGTGCCACCTCTCAGATGGCTCTTAAATATACCACTGGTTGGTTCAAGATATTT. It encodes CATSQMALKYTTGWFKIF.

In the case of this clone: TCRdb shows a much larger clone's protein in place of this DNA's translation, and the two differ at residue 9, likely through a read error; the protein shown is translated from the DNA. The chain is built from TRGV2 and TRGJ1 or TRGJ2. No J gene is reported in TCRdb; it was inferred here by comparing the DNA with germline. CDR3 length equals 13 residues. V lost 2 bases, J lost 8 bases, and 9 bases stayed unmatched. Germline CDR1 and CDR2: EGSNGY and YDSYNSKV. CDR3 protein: CATWDADPDKKLF. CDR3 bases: TGTGCCACCTGGGACGCTGACCCAGATAAGAAACTCTTT.

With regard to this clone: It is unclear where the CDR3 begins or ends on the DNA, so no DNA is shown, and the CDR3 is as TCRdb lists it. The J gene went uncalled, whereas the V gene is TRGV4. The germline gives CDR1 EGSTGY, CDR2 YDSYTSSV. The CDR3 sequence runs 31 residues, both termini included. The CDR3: CATWDGELYKKLFGSEQHLLSQVSIGRIQHF.

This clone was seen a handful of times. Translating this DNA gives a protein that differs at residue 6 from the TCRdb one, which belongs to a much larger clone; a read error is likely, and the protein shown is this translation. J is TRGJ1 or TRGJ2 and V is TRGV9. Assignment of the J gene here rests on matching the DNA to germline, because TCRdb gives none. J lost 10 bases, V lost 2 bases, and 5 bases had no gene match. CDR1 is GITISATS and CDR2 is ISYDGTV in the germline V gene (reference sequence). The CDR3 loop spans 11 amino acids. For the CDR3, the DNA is TGTGCCTTGTGGGAGGCTCCGAAGAAACTCTTT. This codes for CALWEAPKKLF.

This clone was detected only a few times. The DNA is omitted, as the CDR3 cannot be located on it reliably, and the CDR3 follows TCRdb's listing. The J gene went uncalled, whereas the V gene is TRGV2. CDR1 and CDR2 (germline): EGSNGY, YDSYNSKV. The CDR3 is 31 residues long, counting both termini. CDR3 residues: CAPGTELIIRNSLAVEQHLLSQVSIGRVQHF.

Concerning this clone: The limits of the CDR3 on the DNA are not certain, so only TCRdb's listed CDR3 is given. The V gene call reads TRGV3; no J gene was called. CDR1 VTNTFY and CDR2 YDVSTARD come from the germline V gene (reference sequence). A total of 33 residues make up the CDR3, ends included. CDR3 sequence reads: CATWDRPLAIIRNSLAVEQLLLSQVSIGRIQHF.

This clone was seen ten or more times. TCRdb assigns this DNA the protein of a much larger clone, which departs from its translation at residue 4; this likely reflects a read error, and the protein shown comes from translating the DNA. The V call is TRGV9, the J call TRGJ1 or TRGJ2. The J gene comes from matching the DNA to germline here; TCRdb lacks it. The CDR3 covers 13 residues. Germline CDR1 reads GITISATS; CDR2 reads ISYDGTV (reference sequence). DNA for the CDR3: TGTGCCTTGCGGGAGGCCTATTATTATAAGAAACTCTTT. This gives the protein CALREAYYYKKLF.

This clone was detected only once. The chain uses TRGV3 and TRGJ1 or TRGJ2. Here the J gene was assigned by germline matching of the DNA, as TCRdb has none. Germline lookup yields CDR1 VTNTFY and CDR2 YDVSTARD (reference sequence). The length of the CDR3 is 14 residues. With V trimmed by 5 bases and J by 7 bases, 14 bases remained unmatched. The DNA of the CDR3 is TGTGCCACCTGGGCCCTATTAAGGCACTATAAGAAACTCTTT. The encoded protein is CATWALLRHYKKLF.